A selection of T cell receptor beta chains follows, all from one sample in a study of cytomegalovirus exposure and HLA in healthy donors. This table comes from immunoSEQ multiplex PCR, and its TCRdb copy is limited to in-frame clones, with some not included. This sample carries about 160,000 clones, 70% to 90% of them seen once, and the ten largest clones take more than 2%. Material: PBMCs. The receptors originated from a man aged 18 to 30 in good health and CMV-seropositive. Each CDR3 is given with its conserved first and last residue. A D gene is named only where the DNA matches it firmly. Not all rows give a size; the values are once, few, many and, for expanded clones, a class.

V,size,D,J,CDR3,DNA
TRBV5-6,-,TRBD1,TRBJ2-3,CASSLRGPSTDTQYF,TGTGCCAGCAGCTTGAGGGGGCCTAGCACAGATACGCAGTATTTT
TRBV7-2,-,-,TRBJ2-3,CASSLFGDTQYF,TGTGCCAGCAGCTTATTCGGAGATACGCAGTATTTT
TRBV4-3,-,TRBD2,TRBJ2-7,CASSQERSGGALEQYF,TGCGCCAGCAGCCAAGAACGGAGCGGGGGGGCACTCGAGCAGTACTTC
TRBV9,-,TRBD1,TRBJ1-4,CASSATGGMGEKLFF,TGTGCCAGCAGCGCCACAGGGGGGATGGGTGAAAAACTGTTTTTT
TRBV6-1,-,TRBD2,TRBJ2-7,CASSDSGLANDEQYF,TGTGCCAGCAGTGATTCGGGACTAGCGAACGACGAGCAGTACTTC
TRBV9,-,TRBD1,TRBJ1-2,CASSTRQGGDYGYTF,TGTGCCAGCAGCACCAGACAGGGCGGGGACTATGGCTACACCTTC
TRBV7-8,-,TRBD1,TRBJ1-2,CASSFGTGRNYGYTF,TGTGCCAGCAGCTTCGGGACAGGGCGGAACTATGGCTACACCTTC
TRBV7-2,-,-,TRBJ2-2,CASSLFISEANTGELFF,TGTGCCAGCAGCTTATTCATCTCGGAGGCGAACACCGGGGAGCTGTTTTTT
TRBV5-1,-,-,TRBJ2-1,CASSQYNEQFF,TGCGCCAGCAGCCAGTACAATGAGCAGTTCTTC
TRBV29-1,-,TRBD1,TRBJ2-2,CSAVRDRGANTGELFF,TGCAGCGCAGTCCGGGACAGGGGGGCGAACACCGGGGAGCTGTTTTTT
TRBV6-1,-,TRBD1,TRBJ1-6,CASSRDRGSRSPLHF,TGTGCCAGCAGTCGGGACAGGGGGTCGCGGTCACCCCTCCACTTT
TRBV7-2,once,TRBD2,TRBJ2-1,CASSFLAGGSNEQFF,TGTGCCAGCAGTTTCCTAGCGGGGGGTTCCAATGAGCAGTTCTTC
TRBV20-1,-,-,TRBJ2-5,CSAIWQETQYF,TGCAGTGCGATTTGGCAGGAGACCCAGTACTTC
TRBV7-2,-,TRBD2,TRBJ2-3,CASSRLGGGNTDTQYF,TGTGCCAGCAGCCGCCTGGGCGGGGGGAACACAGATACGCAGTATTTT
TRBV15,-,-,TRBJ2-1,CATSRPLAPGYNEQFF,TGTGCCACCAGCAGGCCTTTAGCACCCGGGTACAATGAGCAGTTCTTC
TRBV18,-,TRBD1,TRBJ2-5,CASSPPPGTGTPDQYF,TGTGCCAGCTCACCTCCGCCCGGGACAGGGACTCCTGACCAGTACTTC
TRBV13,-,TRBD1,TRBJ1-6,CASKTGDYSPLHF,TGTGCCAGCAAAACAGGGGATTATTCACCCCTCCACTTT
TRBV29-1,-,TRBD1,TRBJ2-7,CSASQGSSYEQYF,TGCAGCGCCTCACAGGGGAGCTCCTACGAGCAGTACTTC
TRBV11-2,once,-,TRBJ2-7,CASSWGQGPIYEQYF,TGTGCCAGCAGCTGGGGGCAGGGGCCGATCTACGAGCAGTACTTC
TRBV9,-,TRBD2,TRBJ2-3,CASSVELAGSLGGTDTQYF,TGTGCCAGCAGCGTAGAACTAGCGGGGTCCCTCGGGGGCACAGATACGCAGTATTTT
TRBV19,once,TRBD1,TRBJ2-2,CASSMYRGSSSDTGELFF,TGTGCCAGTAGTATGTACAGGGGTAGTTCGTCGGACACCGGGGAGCTGTTTTTT
TRBV7-2,-,-,TRBJ2-7,CASSLTVYEQYF,TGTGCCAGCAGCTTGACAGTCTACGAGCAGTACTTC
TRBV4-2,-,-,TRBJ2-6,CASSQGGGRANVLTF,TGTGCCAGCAGCCAAGGTGGGGGCCGGGCCAACGTCCTGACTTTC
TRBV7-6,-,TRBD1,TRBJ1-1,CASALQGLNTEAFF,TGTGCCAGCGCCTTACAGGGGTTGAACACTGAAGCTTTCTTT
TRBV2,-,-,TRBJ1-2,CASGQLSGQHYGYTF,TGTGCCAGCGGACAGCTCTCTGGACAACACTATGGCTACACCTTC
TRBV19,-,-,TRBJ1-1,CASSHRGENTEAFF,TGTGCCAGTAGTCATCGGGGGGAGAACACTGAAGCTTTCTTT
TRBV5-1,few,TRBD1,TRBJ2-5,CASSTRDRGVYETQYF,TGCGCCAGCAGCACCCGGGACAGGGGAGTGTACGAGACCCAGTACTTC
TRBV12-5,-,-,TRBJ2-7,CASGLGQAYEQYF,TGTGCTAGTGGTTTGGGACAGGCCTACGAGCAGTACTTC
TRBV6-1,-,TRBD1,TRBJ1-2,CASSPGTGVYGYTF,TGTGCCAGCAGTCCCGGGACAGGGGTTTATGGCTACACCTTC
TRBV13,-,-,TRBJ2-1,CASSLWSADEQFF,TGTGCCAGCAGCTTGTGGTCGGCGGATGAGCAGTTCTTC
TRBV5-1,-,-,TRBJ1-2,CASRSNEQGSGGYTF,TGCGCCAGCAGGTCCAATGAACAGGGATCGGGTGGCTACACCTTC
TRBV19,-,TRBD2,TRBJ2-5,CASRPLAEETQYF,TGTGCCAGTAGGCCACTAGCGGAAGAGACCCAGTACTTC
TRBV11-1,-,-,TRBJ2-2,CASSFTGNTGELFF,TGTGCCAGCAGCTTTACCGGGAACACCGGGGAGCTGTTTTTT
TRBV7-3,-,-,TRBJ2-5,CASSPTGHQETQYF,TGTGCCAGCAGTCCGACAGGTCATCAAGAGACCCAGTACTTC
TRBV11-3,-,TRBD2,TRBJ2-1,CASSLGAGGGGYNEQFF,TGTGCCAGCAGCTTAGGGGCTGGCGGGGGGGGATACAATGAGCAGTTCTTC
TRBV11-3,-,-,TRBJ2-1,CASSFVGASAYNEQFF,TGTGCCAGCAGCTTCGTGGGGGCCTCCGCCTACAATGAGCAGTTCTTC
TRBV5-6,-,TRBD2,TRBJ2-1,CASSLSGGHYNEQFF,TGTGCCAGCAGCTTGAGCGGGGGTCACTACAATGAGCAGTTCTTC
TRBV12-5,-,-,TRBJ1-2,CASGLVLGGYTF,TGTGCTAGTGGTTTGGTACTCGGTGGCTACACCTTC
TRBV18,once,TRBD1,TRBJ1-4,CASSQRQGPNEKLFF,TGTGCCAGCTCACAGCGACAGGGACCTAATGAAAAACTGTTTTTT
TRBV6-5,-,-,TRBJ2-1,CASSLIKSDEQFF,TGTGCCAGCAGTTTAATTAAAAGCGATGAGCAGTTCTTC
TRBV20-1,-,-,TRBJ2-7,CSASRVEEQYF,TGCAGTGCTAGCAGGGTCGAGGAGCAGTACTTC
TRBV6-4,-,TRBD2,TRBJ2-3,CASSEKRGGTDTQYF,TGTGCCAGCAGTGAAAAGCGGGGGGGCACAGATACGCAGTATTTT
TRBV7-9,-,-,TRBJ1-6,CASSLAAARTYSPLHF,TGTGCCAGCAGCTTAGCAGCAGCGAGAACATATTCACCCCTCCACTTT
TRBV6-5,few,TRBD2,TRBJ2-1,CASRSGLAGGAFF,TGTGCCAGCAGGTCCGGACTAGCGGGGGGGGCCTTCTTC
TRBV5-6,-,TRBD2,TRBJ2-7,CASSLRASGGLSYEQYF,TGTGCCAGCAGCTTGCGGGCTAGCGGGGGTCTCTCCTACGAGCAGTACTTC
TRBV7-2,-,TRBD1,TRBJ2-1,CASSLEGAAGEQFF,TGTGCCAGCAGCTTAGAGGGGGCGGCCGGTGAGCAGTTCTTC
TRBV4-3,-,TRBD1,TRBJ2-2,CASSQDETGINGELFF,TGCGCCAGCAGCCAGGATGAGACAGGGATTAACGGGGAGCTGTTTTTT
TRBV19,-,TRBD1,TRBJ1-5,CASSMTDRATNQPQHF,TGTGCCAGTAGTATGACGGACAGGGCAACCAATCAGCCCCAGCATTTT
TRBV30,-,TRBD2,TRBJ2-5,CAWMRGGGPETQYF,TGTGCCTGGATGCGGGGGGGCGGTCCTGAGACCCAGTACTTC
TRBV30,-,-,TRBJ2-5,CAWSPRQETQYF,TGTGCCTGGAGTCCTCGGCAAGAGACCCAGTACTTC
TRBV9,-,TRBD2,TRBJ2-5,CASSLGTSGGAQETQYF,TGTGCCAGCAGCTTGGGGACTAGCGGGGGGGCGCAAGAGACCCAGTACTTC
TRBV6-5,-,-,TRBJ2-3,CASSQIYTQYF,TGTGCCAGCAGTCAGATATATACGCAGTATTTT
TRBV7-8,-,-,TRBJ1-1,CASSLAREYEAFF,TGTGCCAGCAGCTTAGCTCGGGAGTATGAAGCTTTCTTT
TRBV5-8,once,TRBD2,TRBJ2-5,CASSRSGVYQETQYF,TGTGCCAGCAGCCGTAGCGGGGTGTACCAAGAGACCCAGTACTTC
TRBV7-2,-,TRBD1,TRBJ2-3,CASSGDRGLSTDTQYF,TGTGCCAGCAGCGGGGACAGGGGGCTTTCCACAGATACGCAGTATTTT
TRBV2,-,TRBD1,TRBJ1-1,CATGQGVEAFF,TGTGCCACCGGACAGGGTGTTGAAGCTTTCTTT
TRBV7-9,-,-,TRBJ2-3,CASTRSADSTDTQYF,TGTGCCAGCACGAGGAGCGCGGATTCCACAGATACGCAGTATTTT
TRBV6-4,-,TRBD1,TRBJ2-1,CASSDGTEGSYNEQFF,TGTGCCAGCAGTGACGGGACAGAGGGCTCCTACAATGAGCAGTTCTTC